This T cell receptor beta chain came from a study of blood T cell repertoires in COVID-19. Study in general: The cDNA or gDNA used as material had been derived from T cells, B-cell-depleted T cells, or PBMCs.

From germline, CDR1 is SGHTA and CDR2 FQGNSA. The CDR3 covers 16 residues. The junction had 3 bases not matched to a gene; V was cut back by 5 bases and J by 0 bases. Per the original data handling: Reference gene primer amplification gave estimated nucleated cell counts. Assay used: immunoSEQ multiplex PCR; TCRdb lists only in-frame clones, some missing. V, J and clone size derive from that table, while D and trimming were established from the DNA sequence. Among fewer than 250,000 clones listed, 82% were seen once. Seattle researchers signed up patients amid active infection and tracked them longitudinally.

The TCR originated in a woman in her sixties or seventies with COVID-19, enrolled during active disease. What was sequenced was peripheral blood. The rearrangement uses TRBV7-2 and TRBJ2-4, with 11 bases aligning to TRBD1. The CDR3 loop is CASSLGTGGAKNIQYF. Here the CDR3 DNA reads TGTGCCAGCAGCCTGGGGACAGGGGGAGCCAAAAACATTCAGTACTTC.